A single sample gave rise to the 19 T cell receptor beta chains below, sequenced in a study of T cells in localized non-small cell lung cancer. Sequenced by immunoSEQ multiplex PCR; TCRdb stores in-frame clones only, minus some. The sample yields over 2,500 clones, 27% seen once. This sample comprised normal lung tissue next to the tumor, obtained before any cancer treatment. The receptors were gathered from a female donor over 55 with stage I squamous cell lung carcinoma.

Only one count was recorded for this clone. The V and J genes are TRBV19 and TRBJ1-2; 11 nucleotides match TRBD1. V lost 6 bases and J lost 4; bases outside the gene matches: 4. The germline V gene has CDR1 LNHDA and CDR2 SQIVND (reference sequence). The CDR3 is 14 residues long. The CDR3 bases are TGTGCCAGTAGCCCCGGGACAGGGGGCTATGGCTACACCTTC. As protein: CASSPGTGGYGYTF.

V is TRBV15 and J is TRBJ2-1, with 11 bases lining up with TRBD2. After removal of 3 bases from V and 7 bases from J, the junction contained 8 bases not matched to a gene. The length of the CDR3 is 16 residues. Germline assignment: CDR1 LNHNV and CDR2 YYDKDF (reference sequence). The CDR3 reads CATSREVAGGRNEQFF. The CDR3 DNA is TGTGCCACCAGCAGGGAGGTAGCGGGAGGGCGAAATGAGCAGTTCTTC.

The chain is built from TRBV28 and TRBJ2-2; TRBD2 matches 7 bases. Trimming at V came to 2 bases and at J to 3 bases, leaving 3 bases not matched to a gene. This CDR3 is built from 15 residues. Germline V lookup: CDR1 MDHEN, CDR2 SYDVKM. In DNA, the CDR3 is TGTGCCAGCAGTTTAATAACTAGCGACACCGGGGAGCTGTTTTTT. The encoded protein is CASSLITSDTGELFF.

This sequence joins TRBV6-8 and TRBJ2-1; 8 bases map to TRBD1. Trimming cost V 3 bases and J 7 bases; bases outside gene matches: 8. The CDR3 extends over 15 amino acids. Germline V gives CDR1 MNHGY, CDR2 SAAAGT. The CDR3: CASSYLQGVGNEQFF. The CDR3 DNA follows: TGTGCCAGCAGTTATTTACAGGGGGTTGGTAATGAGCAGTTCTTC.

The sample holds a few counts of this clone. J is TRBJ2-2 and V is TRBV28; 7 nucleotides match TRBD2. J gave up 6 bases and V 3 bases, and 7 bases lay outside the gene matches. CDR1 is MDHEN and CDR2 is SYDVKM in the germline V gene. CDR3 length equals 15 residues. The DNA of the CDR3 is TGTGCCAGCAGTTTCGGCGGGAGAGAGTCCGGGGAGCTGTTTTTT. The encoded protein is CASSFGGRESGELFF.

The rearrangement links TRBV6-8 to TRBJ1-1; D remains unclear. This CDR3 region has 13 residues. The germline V gene encodes CDR1 MNHGY and CDR2 SAAAGT. Trimming took 5 bases from V and 1 from J, leaving 8 bases between them. The CDR3 region is CASSGSENTEAFF. CDR3 DNA: TGTGCCAGCAGTGGGTCAGAGAACACTGAAGCTTTCTTT.

The chain is built from TRBV11-3 and TRBJ2-3; 9 bases map to TRBD1. The germline V gene has CDR1 SGHNT and CDR2 YENEEA. With 3 bases clipped from V and 5 bases from J, the junction kept 6 bases outside the gene matches. The CDR3 extends over 15 amino acids. The CDR3 DNA reads as TGTGCCAGCAGCTTTAACAGGGGGCAGGTAGATACGCAGTATTTT. Its protein is CASSFNRGQVDTQYF. Using reference TRBV11-3 and TRBJ2-3 for the parts outside the CDR3, the full variable domain is EAGVVQSPRYKIIEKKQPVAFWCNPISGHNTLYWYLQNLGQGPELLIRYENEEAVDDSQLPKDRFSAERLKGVDSTLKIQPAELGDSAVYLCASSFNRGQVDTQYFGPGTRLTVL.

The rearrangement links TRBV5-1 to TRBJ1-3; no definite D call. This CDR3 region has 16 residues. V was pared by 0 bases and J by 1 base, with 11 bases between. Germline loops: CDR1 SGHRS, CDR2 YFSETQ. CDR3 sequence reads: CASSLEVQASGNTIYF. For the CDR3, the DNA is TGCGCCAGCAGCTTGGAGGTCCAGGCGTCTGGAAACACCATATATTTT.

This clone was detected only a few times. V gene TRBV6-8 combines with J gene TRBJ2-1, with D maybe TRBD2 (6 bases). The CDR3 runs 15 residues. The V end was cut by 0 bases, the J end by 3 bases, with 9 bases between. Per the germline V gene, CDR1 is MNHGY and CDR2 is SAAAGT. CDR3 amino acids: CASSYSSGDYNEQFF. The CDR3 DNA follows: TGTGCCAGCAGTTACTCTAGCGGAGACTACAATGAGCAGTTCTTC.

This chain connects TRBV11-3 to TRBJ2-3; D is unclear. V gave up 5 bases and J gave up 4 bases, with 16 bases separating them. This CDR3 is built from 15 residues. CDR1 and CDR2 (germline): SGHNT, YENEEA. This CDR3 reads CASSPPAASPDTQYF. CDR3 sequence (DNA): TGTGCCAGCAGCCCCCCGGCGGCATCCCCAGATACGCAGTATTTT. The whole variable domain, remainder taken from reference TRBV11-3 and TRBJ2-3, is EAGVVQSPRYKIIEKKQPVAFWCNPISGHNTLYWYLQNLGQGPELLIRYENEEAVDDSQLPKDRFSAERLKGVDSTLKIQPAELGDSAVYLCASSPPAASPDTQYFGPGTRLTVL.

A few counts support this clone. The CDR3 sequence is CASSPGQGLHYEQYF. The CDR3 bases are TGTGCCAGCAGTCCGGGACAGGGGTTGCACTACGAGCAGTACTTC. The chain has TRBV6-8 and TRBJ2-7, with TRBD1 matching over 10 bases. The V gene's germline CDR1 is MNHGY and CDR2 SAAAGT. The CDR3 is 15 residues long. The J segment lost 3 bases and the V segment lost 5 bases, leaving 7 bases of the junction unmatched.

The V gene is TRBV5-1, the J gene TRBJ2-2; possible D gene TRBD1, 5 bases. The CDR3 is 14 residues long. Trimming pared 2 bases from V and 1 base from J, leaving 6 bases between. Germline V gene sequence: CDR1 SGHRS, CDR2 YFSETQ. This chain's CDR3 is CASSLRGNTGELFF. The CDR3 nucleotides are TGCGCCAGCAGCTTAAGGGGGAACACCGGGGAGCTGTTTTTT.

This chain connects TRBV11-3 to TRBJ2-7, with 10 bases lining up with TRBD2. The CDR3 runs 16 residues. Germline V gene data show CDR1 as SGHNT and CDR2 as YENEEA. Germline trimming cut 5 bases from V and 1 base from J; bases unmatched to any gene: 8. CDR3: CASSQSSGRSSYEQYF. In DNA form, the CDR3 reads TGTGCCAGCAGCCAGAGTAGCGGGAGGAGTTCCTACGAGCAGTACTTC. Full variable domain (outside the CDR3, taken from reference TRBV11-3 and TRBJ2-7): EAGVVQSPRYKIIEKKQPVAFWCNPISGHNTLYWYLQNLGQGPELLIRYENEEAVDDSQLPKDRFSAERLKGVDSTLKIQPAELGDSAVYLCASSQSSGRSSYEQYFGPGTRLTVT.

In this sample, this clone turned up a few times. The rearrangement uses TRBV11-3 and TRBJ2-2, with D unresolved. Germline loops: CDR1 SGHNT, CDR2 YENEEA. Between the trimmed V and J ends, which lost 0 bases and 6 bases, there was a span of 11 bases. This CDR3 spans 15 amino acids. The CDR3 sequence: CASSLDYNRPGELFF. CDR3 bases: TGTGCCAGCAGCTTAGATTATAACCGCCCCGGGGAGCTGTTTTTT.

In its sample, this clone is large. The chain uses TRBV19 and TRBJ2-3; maybe TRBD2 (5 bases). This CDR3 contains 13 residues. CDR1 is LNHDA, CDR2 SQIVND, per germline (reference sequence). Trimming left V 3 bases short and J 5 bases short, with 9 bases between. CDR3 sequence: CASSMAGQDTQYF. The DNA of the CDR3 is TGTGCCAGTAGTATGGCGGGCCAAGATACGCAGTATTTT.

This chain connects TRBV29-1 to TRBJ1-1, with a weak D call TRBD1 (6 bases). This CDR3 has 15 residues. V was cut by 3 bases and J by 6 bases, with 20 bases left in between. Germline loops: CDR1 SQVTM, CDR2 ANQGSEA. DNA for the CDR3: TGCAGCGTTGATAATAGGGGGATTGGAAACCCTGAAGCTTTCTTT. It translates to CSVDNRGIGNPEAFF.

This chain links TRBV9 with TRBJ2-7; D is unclear. The CDR3 consists of 17 residues. V was pared by 5 bases and J by 5 bases, with 26 bases between. CDR1 and CDR2 (germline): SGDLS, YYNGEE. The CDR3 DNA reads as TGTGCCAGCAGTGAAGCGCTTCTTGGAGCTTCGATCCACGAGCAGTACTTC. Translation: CASSEALLGASIHEQYF.

The V gene is TRBV6-8, the J gene TRBJ1-2; D gene unclear. The CDR3 extends over 12 amino acids. Trimming took 6 bases from V and 4 from J, leaving 9 bases between them. Germline V gene lookup returns CDR1 MNHGY and CDR2 SAAAGT. The CDR3 sequence is CASSPASYGYTF. CDR3 sequence (DNA): TGTGCCAGCAGCCCCGCCAGCTATGGCTACACCTTC.

The J gene is TRBJ1-2, the V gene TRBV9, with D tentatively TRBD1 (5 bases). The CDR3 extends over 12 amino acids. Germline V gene lookup returns CDR1 SGDLS and CDR2 YYNGEE. V lost 5 bases, J lost 8 bases, and 13 bases lay in between. The CDR3 protein is CASSAQGGGYTF. CDR3 bases: TGTGCCAGCAGTGCCCAGGGTGGCGGCTACACCTTC. The whole variable domain, filled in from reference TRBV9 and TRBJ1-2, reads DSGVTQTPKHLITATGQRVTLRCSPRSGDLSVYWYQQSLDQGLQFLIQYYNGEERAKGNILERFSAQQFPDLHSELNLSSLELGDSALYFCASSAQGGGYTFGSGTRLTVV.